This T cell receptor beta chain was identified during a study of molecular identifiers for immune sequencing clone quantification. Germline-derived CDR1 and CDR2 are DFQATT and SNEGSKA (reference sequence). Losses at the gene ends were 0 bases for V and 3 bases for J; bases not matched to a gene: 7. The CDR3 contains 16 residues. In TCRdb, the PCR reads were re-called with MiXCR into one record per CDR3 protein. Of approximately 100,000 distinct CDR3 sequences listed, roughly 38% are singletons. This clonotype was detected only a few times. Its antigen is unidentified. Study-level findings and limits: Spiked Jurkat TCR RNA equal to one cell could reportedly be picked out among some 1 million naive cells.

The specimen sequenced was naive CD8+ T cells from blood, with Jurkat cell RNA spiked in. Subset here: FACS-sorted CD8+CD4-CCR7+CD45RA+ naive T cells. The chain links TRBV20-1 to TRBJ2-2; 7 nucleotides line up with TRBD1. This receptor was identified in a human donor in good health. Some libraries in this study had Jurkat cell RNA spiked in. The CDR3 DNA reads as TGCAGTGCTAGAGATCGAGACAGGGAAGACACCGGGGAGCTGTTTTTT. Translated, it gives CSARDRDREDTGELFF.